The clone carrying this TCR beta chain showed up just a few times. This sample stems from a study of blood T cells in healthy people across ages. Germline V gene lookup returns CDR1 SGHDN and CDR2 FVKESK. The CDR3 is made up of 15 amino acids. Trimming took 3 bases from V and 1 from J, leaving 13 bases between them. Combining a sample-barcoded 5' primer with a J-beta primer mix, a second PCR ran for roughly 7 to 12 cycles. MiXCR, applied by TCRdb to the 5' RACE reads, yields one record per CDR3 protein. The table lists roughly 700,000 distinct CDR3 sequences, around 25% of them singletons, with 8% to 10% in the top ten. The same specimen was also included in a second study, on T cells of mothers and their children.

Sequenced input: blood. The clonotype was recovered from a boy under 18 in good health. The J gene is TRBJ2-7, the V gene TRBV14, with unresolved D. The CDR3 reads CASSHPQEGSYEQYF. CDR3 bases: TGTGCCAGCAGCCACCCCCAAGAAGGGTCCTACGAGCAGTACTTC. Full variable domain (outside the CDR3, taken from reference TRBV14 and TRBJ2-7): EAGVTQFPSHSVIEKGQTVTLRCDPISGHDNLYWYRRVMGKEIKFLLHFVKESKQDESGMPNNRFLAERTGGTYSTLKVQPAELEDSGVYFCASSHPQEGSYEQYFGPGTRLTVT.